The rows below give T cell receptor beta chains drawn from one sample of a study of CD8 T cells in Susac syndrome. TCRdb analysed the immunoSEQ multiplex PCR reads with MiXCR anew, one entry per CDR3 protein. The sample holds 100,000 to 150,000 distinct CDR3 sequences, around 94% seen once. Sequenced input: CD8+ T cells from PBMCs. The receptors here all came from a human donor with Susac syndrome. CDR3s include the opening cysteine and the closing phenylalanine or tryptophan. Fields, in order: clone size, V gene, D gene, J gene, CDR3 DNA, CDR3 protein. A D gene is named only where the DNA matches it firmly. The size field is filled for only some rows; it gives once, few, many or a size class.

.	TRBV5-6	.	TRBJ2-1	TGTGCCAGCAGCTCCCCCGAGGCGGGATGGGGCAATGAGCAGTTCTTC	CASSSPEAGWGNEQFF
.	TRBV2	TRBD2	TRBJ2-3	TGTGCCAGCAGTGAGCTAGCGGGAGACACAGATACGCAGTATTTT	CASSELAGDTDTQYF
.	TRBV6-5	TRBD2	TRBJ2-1	TGTGCCAGCAGAGGACTAGCGTCCTACAATGAGCAGTTCTTC	CASRGLASYNEQFF
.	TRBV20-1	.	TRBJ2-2	TGCAGTGCTAGATTCAGCGGGCGACGAAGGACCGGGGAGCTGTTTTTT	CSARFSGRRRTGELFF
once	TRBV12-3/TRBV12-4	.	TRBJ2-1	TGTGCCAGCGGGAGTGAGCAGTTCTTC	CASGSEQFF
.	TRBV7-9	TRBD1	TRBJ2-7	TGTGCCAGCAGCTTAAAGTCTGGACAGGGGAACGAGCAGTACTTC	CASSLKSGQGNEQYF
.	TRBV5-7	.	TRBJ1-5	TGTGCCAGCAGCTTGATCAGGGTCTCTAACCAGCCCCAGCATTTT	CASSLIRVSNQPQHF
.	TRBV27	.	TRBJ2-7	TGTGCCAGCAGTTTAAATACAGGGCCCCCCTACGAGCAGTACTTC	CASSLNTGPPYEQYF
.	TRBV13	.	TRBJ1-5	TGTGCCAGCAGCTTAGACGTCACCCAGCCCCAGCATTTT	CASSLDVTQPQHF
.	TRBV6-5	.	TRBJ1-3	TGTGCCAGCAGTTACTCGTTACAGTCTGGAAACACCATATATTTT	CASSYSLQSGNTIYF
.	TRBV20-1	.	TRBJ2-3	TGCAGTGCTAGGACTAGGGATGGGGATACGCAGTATTTT	CSARTRDGDTQYF
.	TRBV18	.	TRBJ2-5	TGTGCCAGCTCGACGGAGTACCAAGAGACCCAGTACTTC	CASSTEYQETQYF
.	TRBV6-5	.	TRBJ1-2	TGTGCCAGCAGTTACTCGTTCCCGGGCTCCCTAGAGAGCTACACCTTC	CASSYSFPGSLESYTF
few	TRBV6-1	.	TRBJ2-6	TGTGCCAGCAGTGACAGGGTTTCTGGGGCCAACGTCCTGACTTTC	CASSDRVSGANVLTF
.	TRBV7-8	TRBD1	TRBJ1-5	TGTGCCAGCAGCTTAACAGGGGGCTACAATCAGCCCCAGCATTTT	CASSLTGGYNQPQHF
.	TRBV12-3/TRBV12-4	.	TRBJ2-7	TGTGCCAGCAGTGAACCCGGGACTGAAACCTACGAGCAGTACTTC	CASSEPGTETYEQYF
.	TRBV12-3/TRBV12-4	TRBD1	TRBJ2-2	TGTGCCAGCAGTTTCGGGACAGGGATCACCGGGGAGCTGTTTTTT	CASSFGTGITGELFF
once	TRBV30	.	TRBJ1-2	TGTGCCTGGAGTACCGGGGGATCTTATGGCTACACCTTC	CAWSTGGSYGYTF
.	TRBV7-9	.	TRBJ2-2	TGTGCCAGCAGCTTAGGGGGTAGCTCAACGAACACCGGGGAGCTGTTTTTT	CASSLGGSSTNTGELFF
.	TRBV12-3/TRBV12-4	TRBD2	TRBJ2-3	TGTGCCAGCAGTCATAGCGGGGGGGAAGATACGCAGTATTTT	CASSHSGGEDTQYF
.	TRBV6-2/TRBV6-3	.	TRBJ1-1	TGTGCCAGCAGTCTGGCGGAGCTCACTGAAGCTTTCTTT	CASSLAELTEAFF
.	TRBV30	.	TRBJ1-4	TGTGCCTGGAGTGAACAGGGTCCTAATGAAAAACTGTTTTTT	CAWSEQGPNEKLFF
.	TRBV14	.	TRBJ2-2	TGTGCCAGCAGCCAAGTCCGGGGACCCGGGGAGCTGTTTTTT	CASSQVRGPGELFF
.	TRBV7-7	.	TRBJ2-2	TGTGCTAGCAGTCCGATGCAGGGACCCGGGGAGCTGTTTTTT	CASSPMQGPGELFF
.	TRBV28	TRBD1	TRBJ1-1	TGTGCCAGCAGCGTGACAGGGGTCGTAGCTGAAGCTTTCTTT	CASSVTGVVAEAFF
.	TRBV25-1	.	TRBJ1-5	TGTGCCAGCTCAAAGACAGGAGATAGCAATCAGCCCCAGCATTTT	CASSKTGDSNQPQHF
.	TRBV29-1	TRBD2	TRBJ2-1	TGCAGCGATCAACTAGCGGGGCTCAATGAGCAGTTCTTC	CSDQLAGLNEQFF
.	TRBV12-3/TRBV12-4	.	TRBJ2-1	TGTGCCAGCAGTTTCGAGGACGGATTGTACAATGAGCAGTTCTTC	CASSFEDGLYNEQFF
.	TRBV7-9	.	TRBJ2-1	TGTGCCAGCAGCTTAGGCACCAAACCACACGATGAGCAGTTCTTC	CASSLGTKPHDEQFF
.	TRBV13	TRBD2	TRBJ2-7	TGTGCCAGCAGCCAACTAGCGGGGGGGAGCTCCTACGAGCAGTACTTC	CASSQLAGGSSYEQYF
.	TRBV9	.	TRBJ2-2	TGTGCCAGCAGTGGACCCGACGGCCCGAACACCGGGGAGCTGTTTTTT	CASSGPDGPNTGELFF
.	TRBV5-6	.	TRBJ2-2	TGTGCCAGCAGCCCCGATGAGTCCGGGGAGCTGTTTTTT	CASSPDESGELFF
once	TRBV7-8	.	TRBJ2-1	TGTGCCAGCAGCTTCCCCCAAATAGTGGGGGACAATGAGCAGTTCTTC	CASSFPQIVGDNEQFF
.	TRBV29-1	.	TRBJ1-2	TGCAGCGTTGATGACAGCTCTGGTTATGGCTACACCTTC	CSVDDSSGYGYTF
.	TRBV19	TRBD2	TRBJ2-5	TGTGCCAGTAGCGGACTAGCGGGATCTATGGAGACCCAGTACTTC	CASSGLAGSMETQYF